The 23 T cell receptor beta chains listed next were all sequenced from one sample in a study of T cell responses to AZD1222 COVID-19 vaccine. TCRdb's table, derived via immunoSEQ multiplex PCR, lists solely in-frame clones and lacks some. The sample shows approximately 110,000 clones, roughly 90% of them seen only once. The source material was peripheral blood, sampled on day 0 of AZD1222 vaccination. These receptors originate from an adult in good health.

There are a few counts of this clone. The gene calls are TRBV25-1 and TRBJ1-5; 10 bases fit TRBD1. The CDR3 spans 14 residues. V was clipped by 6 bases and J by 3 bases; unmatched bases: 2. Germline V gene lookup returns CDR1 MGHDK and CDR2 SYGVNS. In nucleotides, the CDR3 is TGTGCCAGCAGGGGGACAGGGGACAATCAGCCCCAGCATTTT. It specifies CASRGTGDNQPQHF.

The chain uses TRBV2 and TRBJ1-1; no clear D. CDR3 size: 13 residues. Germline CDR1 reads SNHLY; CDR2 reads FYNNEI. The germline V and J ends were trimmed by 6 bases and 1 base, with 9 bases remaining between them. The CDR3 DNA is TGTGCCAGCAGCCCATTGACGAACACTGAAGCTTTCTTT. Its protein is CASSPLTNTEAFF.

The rearrangement links TRBV7-9 to TRBJ2-6; no definite D call. This CDR3 has 16 residues. V gave up 0 bases and J gave up 2 bases, with 8 bases separating them. CDR1 is SEHNR and CDR2 is FQNEAQ in the germline V gene (reference sequence). The CDR3 here is CASSLALGAGANVLTF. The DNA of the CDR3 is TGTGCCAGCAGCTTAGCGTTAGGAGCTGGGGCCAACGTCCTGACTTTC. The full variable domain, completed using reference TRBV7-9 and TRBJ2-6, is DTGVSQNPRHKITKRGQNVTFRCDPISEHNRLYWYRQTLGQGPEFLTYFQNEAQLEKSRLLSDRFSAERPKGSFSTLEIQRTEQGDSAMYLCASSLALGAGANVLTFGAGSRLTVL.

The chain recombines TRBV27 with TRBJ1-3; no clear D gene. The germline V gene has CDR1 MNHEY and CDR2 SMNVEV (reference sequence). The V end was cut by 5 bases, the J end by 0 bases, with 20 bases between. This CDR3 comprises 18 residues. The CDR3 coding sequence is TGTGCCAGCAGTCTTCGAGCTAGAGGAGGGCTCTCTGGAAACACCATATATTTT. Encoded protein: CASSLRARGGLSGNTIYF.

The chain carries TRBV10-3 and TRBJ2-7; 12 positions agree with TRBD2. V was pared by 6 bases and J by 4 bases, with 7 bases of the junction left unmatched. CDR3 length equals 15 residues. The germline V gene encodes CDR1 ENHRY and CDR2 SYGVKD. The CDR3 DNA reads TGTGCCATCAGCCCTTTACTAGCGGGGGGATACGAGCAGTACTTC. This sequence encodes CAISPLLAGGYEQYF.

This clone was seen once. V and J are TRBV10-1 and TRBJ2-1; 12 bases are a match to TRBD1. V shed 2 bases, J shed 4 bases, and the junction held 3 bases outside the gene matches. Germline V gene sequence: CDR1 WNHNN, CDR2 SYGVQD (reference sequence). The CDR3 length is 16 residues. This CDR3 reads CASSERDRGPYNEQFF. The CDR3 DNA is TGCGCCAGCAGTGAGAGGGACAGGGGGCCTTACAATGAGCAGTTCTTC.

This clone was observed a single time. The rearrangement links TRBV29-1 to TRBJ2-1, with 8 nucleotides matching TRBD1. This CDR3 is built from 18 residues. Germline lookup yields CDR1 SQVTM and CDR2 ANQGSEA. V lost 3 bases, J lost 7 bases, and 20 bases stayed unmatched. As DNA, the CDR3 is TGCAGCGTTGAGAGCCCCCTATCTCCGGTGACAGGGGCTAATGAGCAGTTCTTC. This translates into CSVESPLSPVTGANEQFF.

This clone was picked up one time. The chain combines TRBV28 with TRBJ1-2; D is undetermined. Germline lookup yields CDR1 MDHEN and CDR2 SYDVKM. The CDR3 sequence is 14 residues long. Between the trimmed V and J ends, which lost 1 base and 10 bases, there was a span of 16 bases. CDR3 nucleotides: TGTGCCAGCAGTTTATCGACCGTCCCCCTACCCTACACCTTC. It specifies CASSLSTVPLPYTF.

The chain links TRBV28 to TRBJ1-4; D possibly corresponds to TRBD1 (5 bases). The germline gives CDR1 MDHEN, CDR2 SYDVKM. This CDR3 is 14 amino acids long. V was clipped by 6 bases and J by 4 bases, with 12 bases between them. The CDR3 protein is CASSYLGGNEKLFF. The CDR3 nucleotides are TGTGCCAGCAGCTATCTGGGGGGTAATGAAAAACTGTTTTTT.

The rearrangement uses TRBV27 and TRBJ2-2; the D call may be TRBD1 or TRBD2 (5 bases each). Germline lookup yields CDR1 MNHEY and CDR2 SMNVEV (reference sequence). Trimming shortened V by 5 bases and J by 6 bases, and 16 bases separated the two germline ends. CDR3 size: 15 residues. CDR3 nucleotides: TGTGCCAGCAGTCCAGAGGGGTCTAGGGCCGGGGAGCTGTTTTTT. The encoded protein is CASSPEGSRAGELFF.

This chain connects TRBV5-1 to TRBJ1-1; 11 positions match TRBD1. Germline values: CDR1 SGHRS, CDR2 YFSETQ. This CDR3 region has 15 residues. V gave up 3 bases and J gave up 1 base; unmatched junction bases: 2. The CDR3 protein is CASSWTGGRNTEAFF. The CDR3 region has the DNA TGCGCCAGCAGCTGGACAGGGGGCAGGAACACTGAAGCTTTCTTT.

J is TRBJ1-4 and V is TRBV2, with a weak D call TRBD1 (5 bases). Deletions cut 7 bases from V and 7 bases from J, with 13 bases between. Germline loops: CDR1 SNHLY, CDR2 FYNNEI. The CDR3 runs to 13 residues. CDR3 coding DNA: TGTGCCAGCATGGTGTGGGGGACTGAAAAACTGTTTTTT. This encodes CASMVWGTEKLFF.

V gene TRBV27 combines with J gene TRBJ2-3; possibly TRBD1 or TRBD2 for D (5 bases each). This CDR3 has 15 amino acids. Deletions cut 0 bases from V and 5 bases from J, with 12 bases between. In germline, CDR1 is MNHEY, CDR2 SMNVEV (reference sequence). CDR3 loop: CASSLSGVPGDTQYF. CDR3 nucleotides: TGTGCCAGCAGTTTATCGGGGGTCCCGGGAGATACGCAGTATTTT.

This clone was detected once. This CDR3 reads CASSKGWRGPRFSGNTIYF. The CDR3 DNA reads as TGTGCCAGCAGCAAAGGATGGAGGGGGCCTCGATTTTCTGGAAACACCATATATTTT. The rearrangement links TRBV21-1 to TRBJ1-3; TRBD1, as called in the table, went unchecked against the DNA. TRBV21-1 is recorded as a pseudogene. The CDR3 extends over 19 amino acids.

J is TRBJ1-2 and V is TRBV2; 8 bases line up with TRBD1. The CDR3 runs 15 residues. V was clipped by 3 bases and J by 4 bases; unmatched bases: 7. The germline V gene has CDR1 SNHLY and CDR2 FYNNEI. For the CDR3, the DNA is TGTGCCAGCAGTGAGGACAGGGAGCGAGGCTATGGCTACACCTTC. This sequence encodes CASSEDRERGYGYTF.

This rearrangement joins TRBV7-9 to TRBJ1-3; 12 bases are shared with TRBD1. V shed 5 bases and J 4 bases; nucleotides not matched to a gene: 6. CDR3 length: 16 amino acids. Germline V gene sequence: CDR1 SEHNR, CDR2 FQNEAQ (reference sequence). The CDR3: CASSPGQGARGNTIYF. DNA for the CDR3: TGTGCCAGCAGCCCGGGACAGGGGGCGCGAGGAAACACCATATATTTT. Full variable domain (remainder filled in from reference TRBV7-9 and TRBJ1-3): DTGVSQNPRHKITKRGQNVTFRCDPISEHNRLYWYRQTLGQGPEFLTYFQNEAQLEKSRLLSDRFSAERPKGSFSTLEIQRTEQGDSAMYLCASSPGQGARGNTIYFGEGSWLTVV.

The chain carries TRBV19 and TRBJ1-4; 7 nucleotides align to TRBD1. V dropped 5 bases and J dropped 1; count of bases not matched to a gene: 10. CDR3 length: 17 residues. Germline V CDR1 and CDR2: LNHDA, SQIVND (reference sequence). The CDR3 region has the DNA TGTGCCAGTAGTCCCAATCACCGACAGGGAACTAATGAAAAACTGTTTTTT. This gives the protein CASSPNHRQGTNEKLFF.

The V gene is TRBV24-1, the J gene TRBJ2-1; 9 positions agree with TRBD2. The trim removed 4 bases at V and 3 bases at J, leaving 18 bases unmatched. CDR3 length equals 20 residues. Germline CDR1 KGHDR, CDR2 SFDVKD. This chain's CDR3 is CATSDPNPPSGTFLYNEQFF. In DNA form, the CDR3 reads TGTGCCACCAGTGACCCCAACCCCCCTAGCGGGACATTCCTCTACAATGAGCAGTTCTTC.

The CDR3 protein is CAWSVPWVSYEQYF. The CDR3 DNA follows: TGTGCCTGGAGTGTACCGTGGGTCTCCTACGAGCAGTACTTC. The chain employs TRBV30 and TRBJ2-7, with D hard to call. The V end was cut by 0 bases, the J end by 0 bases, with 9 bases between. Germline lookup yields CDR1 GTSNPN and CDR2 SVGIG (reference sequence). This CDR3 has 14 amino acids.

The rearrangement joins TRBV21-1 to TRBJ2-2; TRBD1, the table's D call, lacks a check against the DNA. TRBV21-1 has pseudogene status. This CDR3 spans 16 amino acids. CDR3 bases: TGTGCCAGCAGCGCCGGGACAGTAGATGACACCGGGGAGCTGTTTTTT. This translates into CASSAGTVDDTGELFF.

CDR3 nucleotides: TGTGCCAGTAGCGCTCAAACAGGGATCGGGGAGCTGTTTTTT. It is translated as CASSAQTGIGELFF. The chain has TRBV19 and TRBJ2-2; D is perhaps TRBD1 (6 bases). This CDR3 is built from 14 residues. Between the trimmed V and J ends, which lost 6 bases and 7 bases, there was a span of 15 bases. Germline V gene sequence: CDR1 LNHDA, CDR2 SQIVND (reference sequence).

The rearrangement uses TRBV24-1 and TRBJ1-1; D is unclear. V was trimmed by 7 bases and J by 5 bases, leaving 10 bases between them. The CDR3 length is 12 residues. CDR1 is KGHDR, CDR2 SFDVKD, per germline. The CDR3 DNA reads as TGTGCCACCAGCGGCTCAAGTACTGAAGCTTTCTTT. This translates into CATSGSSTEAFF.

The chain carries TRBV5-4 and TRBJ2-1, with 13 bases identical to TRBD2. This CDR3 region has 15 residues. Per germline, CDR1 SGHNT and CDR2 YYREEE (reference sequence). The V segment lost 4 bases and the J segment 6 bases; nucleotides outside the gene matches: 4. CDR3 DNA: TGTGCCAGCAGCCCCTGGACTAGCGGGAGCAATGAGCAGTTCTTC. Amino acid sequence: CASSPWTSGSNEQFF. The whole variable domain, remainder taken from reference TRBV5-4 and TRBJ2-1, is ETGVTQSPTHLIKTRGQQVTLRCSSQSGHNTVSWYQQALGQGPQFIFQYYREEENGRGNFPPRFSGLQFPNYSSELNVNALELDDSALYLCASSPWTSGSNEQFFGPGTRLTVL.